What follows describes a single T cell receptor beta chain. The data were taken from a study of early T cells in non-severe SARS-CoV-2 infection. The CDR3 sequence is 13 residues long. V was clipped by 5 bases and J by 11 bases, with 18 bases between them. The germline V gene has CDR1 MNHEY and CDR2 SVGEGT. Each single cDNA molecule received a unique molecular identifier. One entry per CDR3 protein, called by TCRdb with MiXCR from the 5' RACE reads. The sample shows roughly 92,000 distinct CDR3 sequences, approximately 12% of them seen only once. Sequencing was performed on whole blood, taken at baseline. This sequence joins TRBV6-2 or TRBV6-3 and TRBJ1-1, with D hard to call. The receptor was isolated from an adult who was a healthcare worker with PCR-confirmed SARS-CoV-2 infection or an uninfected control (not recorded which). The CDR3 loop reads CASSLERGLEAFF. The CDR3 coding sequence is TGTGCCAGCAGTCTCGAACGGGGTCTGGAGGCTTTCTTT.